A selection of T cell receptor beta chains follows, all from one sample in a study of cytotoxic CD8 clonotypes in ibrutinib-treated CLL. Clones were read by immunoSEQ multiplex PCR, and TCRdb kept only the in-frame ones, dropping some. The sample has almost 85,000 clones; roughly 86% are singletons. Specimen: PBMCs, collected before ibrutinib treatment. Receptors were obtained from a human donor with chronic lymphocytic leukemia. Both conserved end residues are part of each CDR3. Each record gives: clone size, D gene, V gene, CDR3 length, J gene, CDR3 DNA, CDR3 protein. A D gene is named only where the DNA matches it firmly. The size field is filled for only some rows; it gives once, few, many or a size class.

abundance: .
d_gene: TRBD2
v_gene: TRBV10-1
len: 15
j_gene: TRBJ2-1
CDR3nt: TGCGCCAGCAGTCTTAGCGGGAGCTCCTACAATGAGCAGTTCTTC
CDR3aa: CASSLSGSSYNEQFF

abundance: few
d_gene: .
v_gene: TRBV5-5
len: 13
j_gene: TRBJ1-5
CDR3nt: TGTGCCAGCAGCGCTCAGGATAATCAGCCCCAGCATTTT
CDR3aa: CASSAQDNQPQHF

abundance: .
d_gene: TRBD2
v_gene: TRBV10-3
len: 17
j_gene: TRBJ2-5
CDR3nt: TGTGCCATCAGCCGAGGGACTAGCGGGAGTGCGTGGGCAACCCAGTACTTC
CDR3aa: CAISRGTSGSAWATQYF

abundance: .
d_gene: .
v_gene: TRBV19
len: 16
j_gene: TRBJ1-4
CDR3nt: TGTGCCAGTAGTATAGTCGATCTCAGCACTAATGAAAAACTGTTTTTT
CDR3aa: CASSIVDLSTNEKLFF

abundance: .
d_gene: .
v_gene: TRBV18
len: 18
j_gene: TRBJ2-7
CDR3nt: TGTGCCAGCTCACCAAGAGGACAGTCCACCGGTGGCACCTACGAGCAGTACTTC
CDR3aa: CASSPRGQSTGGTYEQYF

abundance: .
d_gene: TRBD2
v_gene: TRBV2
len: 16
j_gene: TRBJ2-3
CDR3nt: TGTGCCAGCAGGCCGGGAGGGCCAGGAAGCACAGATACGCAGTATTTT
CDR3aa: CASRPGGPGSTDTQYF

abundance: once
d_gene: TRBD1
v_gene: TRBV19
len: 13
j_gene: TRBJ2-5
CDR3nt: TGTGCCAGTAGTCGTACAGGGGTGGAGACCCAGTACTTC
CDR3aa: CASSRTGVETQYF

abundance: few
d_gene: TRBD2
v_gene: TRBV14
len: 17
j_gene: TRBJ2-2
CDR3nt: TGTGCCAGCAGCCAAGATTATCTAGCGGGATACACCGGGGAGCTGTTTTTT
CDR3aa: CASSQDYLAGYTGELFF

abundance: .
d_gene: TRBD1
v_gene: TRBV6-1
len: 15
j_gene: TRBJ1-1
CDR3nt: TGTGCCAGCACGCCCCGGGACAGGGATCCGGCTGAAGCTTTCTTT
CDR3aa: CASTPRDRDPAEAFF

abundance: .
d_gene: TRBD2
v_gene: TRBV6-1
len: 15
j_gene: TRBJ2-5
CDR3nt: TGTGCCAGCAGACCCAGACTAGCGGGAGAAGAGACCCAGTACTTC
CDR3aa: CASRPRLAGEETQYF

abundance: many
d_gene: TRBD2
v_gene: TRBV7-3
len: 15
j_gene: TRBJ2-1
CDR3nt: TGTGCCAGCAGCTTAATACCTCGGGAGGGTGATGAGCAGTTCTTC
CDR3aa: CASSLIPREGDEQFF

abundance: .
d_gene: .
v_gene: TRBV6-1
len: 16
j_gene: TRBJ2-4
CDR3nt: TGTGCCAGCAGTGAATTAACAGGGAGATCCAAAAACATTCAGTACTTC
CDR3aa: CASSELTGRSKNIQYF

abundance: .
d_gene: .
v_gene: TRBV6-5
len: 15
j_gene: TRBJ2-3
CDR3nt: TGTGCCAGCAGTTCGTGGGAGCGGGGCACAGATACGCAGTATTTT
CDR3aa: CASSSWERGTDTQYF

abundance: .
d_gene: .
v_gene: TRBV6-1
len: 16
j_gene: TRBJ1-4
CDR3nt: TGTGCCAGCAGTGGGATGGACAGTATAAGCGGTGAAAAACTGTTTTTT
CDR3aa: CASSGMDSISGEKLFF

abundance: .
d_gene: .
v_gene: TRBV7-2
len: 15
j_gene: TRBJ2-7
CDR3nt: TGTGCCAGCAGCGCCGGGACTCAAAGGAGTTACGAGCAGTACTTC
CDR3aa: CASSAGTQRSYEQYF

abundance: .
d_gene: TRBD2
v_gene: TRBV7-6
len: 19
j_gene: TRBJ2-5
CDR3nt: TGTGCCAGCAGCTCCCGCCCGGGGGCGACTAGCGGGAGTGTGGAGACCCAGTACTTC
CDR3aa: CASSSRPGATSGSVETQYF

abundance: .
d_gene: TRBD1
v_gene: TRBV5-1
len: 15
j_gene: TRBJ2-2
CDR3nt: TGCGCCAGCAAAGACACAGGGGGCAGCACCGGGGAGCTGTTTTTT
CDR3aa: CASKDTGGSTGELFF

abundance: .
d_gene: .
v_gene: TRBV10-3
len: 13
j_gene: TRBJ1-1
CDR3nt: TGTGCCATCAGTCCGGACCAGAACACTGAAGCTTTCTTT
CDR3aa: CAISPDQNTEAFF

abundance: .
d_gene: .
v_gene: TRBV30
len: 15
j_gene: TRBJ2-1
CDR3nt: TGTGCCTGGAAAGGGCAGGCTCTAACCTACAATGAGCAGTTCTTC
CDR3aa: CAWKGQALTYNEQFF

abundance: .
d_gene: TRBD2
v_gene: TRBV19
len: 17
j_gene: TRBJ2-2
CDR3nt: TGTGCCAGTAGTATCGTTAGCGGGAGGTGGAACACCGGGGAGCTGTTTTTT
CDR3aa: CASSIVSGRWNTGELFF

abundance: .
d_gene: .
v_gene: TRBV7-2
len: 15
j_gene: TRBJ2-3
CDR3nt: TGTGCCAGCAGCCCGACAGCGATGAGCACAGATACGCAGTATTTT
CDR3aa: CASSPTAMSTDTQYF

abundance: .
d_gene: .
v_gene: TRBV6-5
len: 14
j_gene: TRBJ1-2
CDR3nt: TGTGCCAGCAGTTATCAGGGGCGAGGCTATGGCTACACCTTC
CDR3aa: CASSYQGRGYGYTF

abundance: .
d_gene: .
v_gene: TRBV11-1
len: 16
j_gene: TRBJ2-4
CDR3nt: TGTGCCAGCAGCTCTCGTGATACAGGGGCCAAAAACATTCAGTACTTC
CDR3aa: CASSSRDTGAKNIQYF

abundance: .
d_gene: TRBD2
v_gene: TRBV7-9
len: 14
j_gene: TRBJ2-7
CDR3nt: TGTGCCAGCAGCTCGGCTGGGGGGGTCTACGAGCAGTACTTC
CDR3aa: CASSSAGGVYEQYF

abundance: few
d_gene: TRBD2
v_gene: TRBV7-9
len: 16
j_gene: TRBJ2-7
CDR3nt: TGTGCCAGCAGCTTTAGCGGGAGGGCCGAATCCTACGAGCAGTACTTC
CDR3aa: CASSFSGRAESYEQYF

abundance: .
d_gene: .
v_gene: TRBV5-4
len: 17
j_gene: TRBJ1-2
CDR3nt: TGTGCCAGCAGCTTTCGGGGGGCGCGGGCTAGATGGTATGGCTACACCTTC
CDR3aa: CASSFRGARARWYGYTF

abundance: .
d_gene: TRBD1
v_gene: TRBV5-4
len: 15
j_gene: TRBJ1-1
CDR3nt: TGTGCCAGCAGCGCAACCGGGACAGGGAACACTGAAGCTTTCTTT
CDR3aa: CASSATGTGNTEAFF

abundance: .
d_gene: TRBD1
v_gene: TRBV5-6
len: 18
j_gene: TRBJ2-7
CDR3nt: TGTGCCAGCAGCCCTCCCGGGACAGGGAACTGGCCGATAAGGGAGCAGTACTTC
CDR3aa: CASSPPGTGNWPIREQYF

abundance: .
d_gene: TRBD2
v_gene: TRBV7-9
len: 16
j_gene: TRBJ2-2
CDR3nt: TGTGCCAGCAGCTTAGGACTAGCGGGAGACACCGGGGAGCTGTTTTTT
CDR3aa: CASSLGLAGDTGELFF

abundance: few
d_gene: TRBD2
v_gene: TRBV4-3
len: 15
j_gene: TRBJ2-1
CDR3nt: TGCGCCAGCAGCCAACGGGAGGGCTACTACAATGAGCAGTTCTTC
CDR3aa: CASSQREGYYNEQFF

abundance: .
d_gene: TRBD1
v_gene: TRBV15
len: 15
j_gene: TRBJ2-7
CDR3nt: TGTGCCACCAGCAGAGTCGACAGGGAGTACTACGAGCAGTACTTC
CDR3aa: CATSRVDREYYEQYF

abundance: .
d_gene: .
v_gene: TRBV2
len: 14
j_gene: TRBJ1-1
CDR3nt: TGTGCCAGCAGTGGTAAAGGGTCGGGCACTGAAGCTTTCTTT
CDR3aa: CASSGKGSGTEAFF

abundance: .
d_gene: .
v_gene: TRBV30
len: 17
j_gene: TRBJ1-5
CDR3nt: TGTGCCTGGAGTTCGAGGAGGGACTTTACCGAAAATCAGCCCCAGCATTTT
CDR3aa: CAWSSRRDFTENQPQHF

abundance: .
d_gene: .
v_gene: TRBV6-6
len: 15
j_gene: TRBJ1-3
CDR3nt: TGTGCCAGCAGTTATCCGGGGGCGGGAGGAAACACCATATATTTT
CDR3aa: CASSYPGAGGNTIYF

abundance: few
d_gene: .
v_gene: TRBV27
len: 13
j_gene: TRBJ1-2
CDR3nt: TGTGCCAGCAGTTTTGATAGGTTCCTTGGCTACACCTTC
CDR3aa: CASSFDRFLGYTF

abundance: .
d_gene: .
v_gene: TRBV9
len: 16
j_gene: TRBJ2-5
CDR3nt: TGTGCCAGCAGCGAGGGACTGGGGAAGAATAAAGAGACCCAGTACTTC
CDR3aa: CASSEGLGKNKETQYF

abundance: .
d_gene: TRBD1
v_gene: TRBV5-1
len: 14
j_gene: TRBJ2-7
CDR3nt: TGCGCCAGCTGCTTGGGACAGGGGTTAAACGAGCAGTACTTC
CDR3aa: CASCLGQGLNEQYF

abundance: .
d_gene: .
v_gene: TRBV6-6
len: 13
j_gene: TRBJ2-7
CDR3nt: TGTGCCAGCAGTTATGGACAGCGCTACGAGCAGTACTTC
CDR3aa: CASSYGQRYEQYF

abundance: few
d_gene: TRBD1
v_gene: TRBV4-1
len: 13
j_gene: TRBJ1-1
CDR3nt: TGCGCCAGCAGCCTACAGGGGAGGGCTGAAGCTTTCTTT
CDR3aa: CASSLQGRAEAFF

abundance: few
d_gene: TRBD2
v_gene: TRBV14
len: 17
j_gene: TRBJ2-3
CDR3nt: TGTGCCAGCAGCCAGATTACTAGCGGGAGGAGGGCAGATACGCAGTATTTT
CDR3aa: CASSQITSGRRADTQYF

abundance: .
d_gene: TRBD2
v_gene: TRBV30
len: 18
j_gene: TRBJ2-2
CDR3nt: TGTGCCTGGAGTTCGGGGATGATAGCGGGACGTAACACCGGGGAGCTGTTTTTT
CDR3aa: CAWSSGMIAGRNTGELFF

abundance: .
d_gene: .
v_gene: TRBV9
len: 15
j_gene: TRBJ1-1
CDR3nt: TGTGCCAGCAGCCCAGTAGGGAATTTGGTGACTGAAGCTTTCTTT
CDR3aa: CASSPVGNLVTEAFF

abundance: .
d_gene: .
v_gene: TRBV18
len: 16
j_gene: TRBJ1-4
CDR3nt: TGTGCCAGCTCACCGCCCCAGGGATTTAGGAGTGAAAAACTGTTTTTT
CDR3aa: CASSPPQGFRSEKLFF

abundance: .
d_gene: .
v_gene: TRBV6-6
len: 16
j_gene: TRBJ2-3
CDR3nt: TGTGCCAGCAGTTACACCCTGGACAGTTTCACAGATACGCAGTATTTT
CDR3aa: CASSYTLDSFTDTQYF

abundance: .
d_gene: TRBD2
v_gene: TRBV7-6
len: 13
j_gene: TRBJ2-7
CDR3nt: TGTGCCAGCAGCTTAGGCCTAGCGGGAGAGCAGTACTTC
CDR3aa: CASSLGLAGEQYF

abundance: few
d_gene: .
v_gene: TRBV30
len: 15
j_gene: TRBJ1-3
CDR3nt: TGTGCCTGGAGTGATCCGGGACGTCTGGGAAACACCATATATTTT
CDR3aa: CAWSDPGRLGNTIYF

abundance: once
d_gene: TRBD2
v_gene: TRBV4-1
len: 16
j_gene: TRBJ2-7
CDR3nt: TGCGCCAGCAGCCAAGTCCCACTAGCGGACTCCTACGAGCAGTACTTC
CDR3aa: CASSQVPLADSYEQYF

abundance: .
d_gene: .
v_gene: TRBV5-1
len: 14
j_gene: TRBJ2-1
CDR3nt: TGCGCCAGCAGCTTGGGCTACCTCTCCAATGAGCAGTTCTTC
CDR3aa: CASSLGYLSNEQFF

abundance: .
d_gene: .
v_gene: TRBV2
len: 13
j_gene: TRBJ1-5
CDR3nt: TGTGCCAGCGAGGGGGGTAGCAATCAGCCCCAGCATTTT
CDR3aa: CASEGGSNQPQHF

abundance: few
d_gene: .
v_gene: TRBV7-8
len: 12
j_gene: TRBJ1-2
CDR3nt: TGTGCCAGCAGCCCGACGAACTATGGCTACACCTTC
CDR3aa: CASSPTNYGYTF

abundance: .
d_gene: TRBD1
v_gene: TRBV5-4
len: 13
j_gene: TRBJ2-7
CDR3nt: TGTGCCAGCAGCTTTCGGGACAGGGTCGAGCAGTACTTC
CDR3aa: CASSFRDRVEQYF

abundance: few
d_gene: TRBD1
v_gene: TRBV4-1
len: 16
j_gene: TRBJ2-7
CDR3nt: TGCGCCAGCAGCCGTCTGCCGGGACAGGGTCTACACGAGCAGTACTTC
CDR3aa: CASSRLPGQGLHEQYF

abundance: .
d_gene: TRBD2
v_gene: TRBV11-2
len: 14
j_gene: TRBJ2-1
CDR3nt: TGTGCCGTTAGTAGCGGGAGGGCCAACAATGAGCAGTTCTTC
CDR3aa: CAVSSGRANNEQFF

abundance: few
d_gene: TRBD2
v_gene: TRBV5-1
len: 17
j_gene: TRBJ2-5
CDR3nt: TGCGCCAGCAGCTACCTGACTAGCGGGAATCGCCAAGAGACCCAGTACTTC
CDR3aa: CASSYLTSGNRQETQYF

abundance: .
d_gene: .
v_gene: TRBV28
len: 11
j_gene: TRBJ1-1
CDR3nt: TGTGCCAGCAGTCAGGACGGGAAAGCTTTCTTT
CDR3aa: CASSQDGKAFF

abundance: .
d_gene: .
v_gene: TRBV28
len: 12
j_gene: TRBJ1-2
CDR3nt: TGTGCCAGCAGTCGGATTAACTATGGCTACACCTTC
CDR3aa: CASSRINYGYTF

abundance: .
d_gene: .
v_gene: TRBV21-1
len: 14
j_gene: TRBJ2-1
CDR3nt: TGTGCCAGCAGCAAAGGTCCTCACAGGGGGGAGCAGTTCTTC
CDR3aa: CASSKGPHRGEQFF

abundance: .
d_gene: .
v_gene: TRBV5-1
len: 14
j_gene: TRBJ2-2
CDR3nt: TGCGCCAGCAGCTCCTACATGAACACCGGGGAGCTGTTTTTT
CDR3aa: CASSSYMNTGELFF

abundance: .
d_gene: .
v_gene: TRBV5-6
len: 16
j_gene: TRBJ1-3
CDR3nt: TGTGCCAGCAGCCCTCGGGACATACGCTCTGGAAACACCATATATTTT
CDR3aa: CASSPRDIRSGNTIYF

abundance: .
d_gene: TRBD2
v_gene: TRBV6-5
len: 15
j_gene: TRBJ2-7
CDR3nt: TGTGCCAGCAGTTACCCTAGCGGGAGGACCTACGAGCAGTACTTC
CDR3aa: CASSYPSGRTYEQYF